This T cell receptor beta chain emerged from a study of identical twins. The V end lost 5 bases, the J end lost 0 bases, and 17 bases lay between the germline ends. The CDR3 is made up of 18 amino acids. The germline gives CDR1 SGHAT, CDR2 FQNNGV. This clonotype was counted many times. Its antigen is unidentified. MiXCR was run by TCRdb on the 5' RACE reads, yielding one entry per CDR3 protein. The table records under 450,000 distinct CDR3 sequences, less than 20% of them present only once. Whole-study findings and limits: Conclusions leaned on cross-sectional statistical analysis and did not track the same donors over time. Models predicted too little out-of-frame TCR alpha sharing in monozygotic twins. Possibly, invariant MAIT and iNKT cells partly confounded zero-insertion analyses. High-abundance cord blood beta clonotypes had fewer insertions; memory repertoires showed none.

Specimen: naive T cells sorted from blood. This TCR came from a man aged 50 to 60 in good health. This sequence joins TRBV11-2 and TRBJ2-6; weak D call: TRBD1 (6 bases). As DNA, the CDR3 is TGTGCCAGCAGCAAACGGGACACCTCCTCCTCTGGGGCCAACGTCCTGACTTTC. It translates to CASSKRDTSSSGANVLTF. The full variable domain, completed using reference TRBV11-2 and TRBJ2-6, is EAGVAQSPRYKIIEKRQSVAFWCNPISGHATLYWYQQILGQGPKLLIQFQNNGVVDDSQLPKDRFSAERLKGVDSTLKIQPAKLEDSAVYLCASSKRDTSSSGANVLTFGAGSRLTVL.